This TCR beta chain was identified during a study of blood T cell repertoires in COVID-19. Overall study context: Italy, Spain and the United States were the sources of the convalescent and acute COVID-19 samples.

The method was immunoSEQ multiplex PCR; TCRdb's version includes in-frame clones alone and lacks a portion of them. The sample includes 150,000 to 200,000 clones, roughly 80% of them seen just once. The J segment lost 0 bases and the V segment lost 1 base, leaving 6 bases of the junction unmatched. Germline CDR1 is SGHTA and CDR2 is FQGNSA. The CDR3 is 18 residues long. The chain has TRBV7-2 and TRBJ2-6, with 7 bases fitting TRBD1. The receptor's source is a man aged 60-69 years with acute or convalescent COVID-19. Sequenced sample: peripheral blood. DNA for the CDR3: TGTGCCAGCAGCTTAGGTGGGACAGTCAGCTCTGGGGCCAACGTCCTGACTTTC. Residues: CASSLGGTVSSGANVLTF. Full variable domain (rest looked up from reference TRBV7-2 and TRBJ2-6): GAGVSQSPSNKVTEKGKDVELRCDPISGHTALYWYRQSLGQGLEFLIYFQGNSAPDKSGLPSDRFSAERTGGSVSTLTIQRTQQEDSAVYLCASSLGGTVSSGANVLTFGAGSRLTVL.